This is a list of T cell receptor beta chains from one sample in a study of T cells after yellow fever vaccination. TCRdb used MiXCR to reprocess the 5' RACE reads, holding one entry per CDR3 protein. The sample contains some 500,000 distinct CDR3 sequences, roughly 12% of which appear only once. The sequencing here drew on PBMCs, taken on the day of the yellow fever booster vaccination. These receptor sequences come from a man aged 25 to 40 who received the YFV17D yellow fever vaccine. CDR3s include the opening cysteine and the closing phenylalanine or tryptophan. D genes are given only for firm matches. Clone size is given for some rows only: seen once, a few or many times, or a class if the clone is expanded.

abundance	v_gene	j_gene	d_gene	CDR3aa	CDR3nt
-	TRBV9	TRBJ1-4	-	CASSVARGFNEKLFF	TGTGCCAGCAGCGTAGCTCGAGGCTTTAATGAAAAACTGTTTTTT
many	TRBV20-1	TRBJ2-3	TRBD2	CSARLAGGSDTQYF	TGCAGTGCCAGACTAGCGGGAGGGTCAGATACGCAGTATTTT
few	TRBV7-2	TRBJ2-1	TRBD2	CASSALAGGYNEQFF	TGTGCCAGCAGCGCCCTAGCGGGCGGGTACAATGAGCAGTTCTTC
-	TRBV28	TRBJ2-5	TRBD1	CASSEGTGGQETQYF	TGTGCCAGCAGTGAGGGGACAGGAGGACAAGAGACCCAGTACTTC
-	TRBV11-3	TRBJ2-2	TRBD1	CASSLGGQGWTGELFF	TGTGCCAGCAGCTTAGGGGGACAGGGCTGGACCGGGGAGCTGTTTTTT
many	TRBV20-1	TRBJ2-1	TRBD2	CSAPLAGAGNEQFF	TGCAGTGCTCCACTAGCGGGAGCTGGCAATGAGCAGTTCTTC
few	TRBV7-9	TRBJ2-3	TRBD1	CASSQIGTGLTDTQYF	TGTGCCAGCAGCCAAATCGGGACAGGACTCACAGATACGCAGTATTTT
-	TRBV11-2	TRBJ2-1	TRBD2	CASSLPRGASGRSNEQFF	TGTGCCAGCAGCTTACCCCGAGGTGCTAGCGGGAGGAGCAATGAGCAGTTCTTC
many	TRBV28	TRBJ2-3	-	CASGGTDTQYF	TGTGCCAGCGGAGGCACAGATACGCAGTATTTT
-	TRBV5-1	TRBJ2-2	-	CASSLVSELYTGELFF	TGCGCCAGCAGCTTGGTTAGCGAACTTTACACCGGGGAGCTGTTTTTT
-	TRBV6-5	TRBJ2-1	-	CASSYPVPGLYNEQFF	TGTGCCAGCAGTTACCCCGTTCCGGGTCTATACAATGAGCAGTTCTTC
few	TRBV7-9	TRBJ2-3	-	CASSLAGGRDTQYF	TGTGCCAGCAGCTTAGCGGGCGGTCGAGATACGCAGTATTTT
-	TRBV6-1	TRBJ2-1	-	CASSRLGFYNEQFF	TGTGCCAGCAGCCGACTAGGGTTCTACAATGAGCAGTTCTTC
-	TRBV24-1	TRBJ2-3	-	CATSAPRDHTQYF	TGTGCCACCAGTGCTCCAAGGGATCATACGCAGTATTTT
-	TRBV24-1	TRBJ2-2	TRBD1	CATNTGANTGELFF	TGTGCCACCAATACAGGGGCGAACACCGGGGAGCTGTTTTTT
-	TRBV20-1	TRBJ2-1	-	CSARGLVEQFF	TGCAGTGCTAGAGGGTTGGTTGAGCAGTTCTTC
-	TRBV20-1	TRBJ2-3	-	CSARNSAPGLFMDTQYF	TGCAGTGCTAGAAACTCTGCCCCGGGGTTATTCATGGATACGCAGTATTTT
few	TRBV20-1	TRBJ2-7	TRBD2	CSANKREIFYEQYF	TGCAGTGCTAACAAGCGGGAGATATTCTACGAGCAGTACTTC